This T cell receptor (beta chain) derives from a study of T cell changes during pregnancy in multiple sclerosis. The V end lost 1 base, the J end lost 5 bases, and 14 bases lay between the germline ends. Looked up from germline, CDR1 is LNHDA and CDR2 is SQIVND (reference sequence). The CDR3 is 15 amino acids. The assay was immunoSEQ multiplex PCR, and TCRdb's table has in-frame clones only and misses some. The table records roughly 59,000 clones, just over 90% of them present only once. The sequencing used CD4+ T cells from peripheral blood mononuclear cells, collected before pregnancy. This TCR was sampled from a female donor with multiple sclerosis, enrolled in a pregnancy study. The V gene is TRBV19, the J gene TRBJ1-2, with D maybe TRBD1 (6 bases). The CDR3 region is CASSIVGGGGYGYTF. The CDR3 DNA reads as TGTGCCAGTAGTATAGTAGGGGGGGGCGGGTATGGCTACACCTTC.